The source of this TCR beta chain is a study of blood T cell repertoires in COVID-19. The CDR3 runs to 15 residues. With 5 bases clipped from V and 0 bases from J, the junction kept 6 bases outside the gene matches. CDR1 is SGHRS and CDR2 is YFSETQ in the germline V gene. The assay was immunoSEQ multiplex PCR, and TCRdb's table has in-frame clones only and misses some. The repertoire holds around 90,000 clones, around 90% seen once, with just over 2% in the top ten. What was sequenced was peripheral blood. The genes are TRBV5-1 and TRBJ2-5; 8 bases are shared with TRBD2. This clonotype was sampled from a man aged 45-65 years with COVID-19, enrolled during active disease. The CDR3 coding sequence is TGCGCCAGCAGGTGGATAGCGGGGAACCAAGAGACCCAGTACTTC. This codes for CASRWIAGNQETQYF.